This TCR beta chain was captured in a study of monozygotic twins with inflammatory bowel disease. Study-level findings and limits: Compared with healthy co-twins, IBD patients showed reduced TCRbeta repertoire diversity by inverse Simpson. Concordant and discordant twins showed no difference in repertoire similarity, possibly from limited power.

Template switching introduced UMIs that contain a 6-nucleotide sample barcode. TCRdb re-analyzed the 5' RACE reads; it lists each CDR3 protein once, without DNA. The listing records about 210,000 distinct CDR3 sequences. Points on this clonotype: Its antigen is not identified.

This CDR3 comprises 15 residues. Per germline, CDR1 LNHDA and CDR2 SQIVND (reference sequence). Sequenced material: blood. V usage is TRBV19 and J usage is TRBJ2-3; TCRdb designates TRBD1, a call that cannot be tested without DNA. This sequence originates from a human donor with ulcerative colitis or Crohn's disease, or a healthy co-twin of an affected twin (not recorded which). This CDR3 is CASNSGGSSTDTQYF.